The next 25 T cell receptor beta chains were all read from a single sample in a study of graft-versus-host responses after intestinal transplantation. Processed graft tissue released its intraepithelial and lamina propria lymphocytes. The data were produced by immunoSEQ multiplex PCR, yet TCRdb's version contains in-frame clones alone and is incomplete. The repertoire includes about 1,600 clones, around 77% of them detected once, and around a third sits in the top ten. Sample: ileum tissue, taken less than 550 days after transplant. These receptors came from a human patient who received an intestinal transplant, so some T cells may come from the graft donor.

J is TRBJ2-5 and V is TRBV4-2; no clear D. Germline V gives CDR1 LGHNA, CDR2 YNFKEQ. CDR3 length: 15 amino acids. Trimming took off 2 bases at V and 2 bases at J, with 12 bases between the two ends. CDR3 residues: CASSQRARSQETQYF. The CDR3 DNA is TGTGCCAGCAGCCAACGGGCAAGGTCTCAAGAGACCCAGTACTTC.

V is TRBV20-1 and J is TRBJ1-2, with D possibly matching TRBD1 (5 bases). The V gene's germline CDR1 is DFQATT and CDR2 SNEGSKA (reference sequence). Trimming pared 6 bases from V and 11 bases from J, leaving 16 bases between. This CDR3 contains 11 residues. The CDR3 here is CSARDFWRYTF. The CDR3 bases are TGCAGTGCCCGGGACTTCTGGAGGTACACCTTC.

This clone was recorded only once. The chain recombines TRBV7-9 with TRBJ2-5, with D possibly matching TRBD1 (6 bases). The CDR3 has 15 residues. Germline assignment: CDR1 SEHNR and CDR2 FQNEAQ (reference sequence). Trimming cost V 4 bases and J 2 bases, with 14 bases left between them. DNA of the CDR3: TGTGCCAGCAGCTATTCTCCAACAGGGCAAGAGACCCAGTACTTC. Encoded protein: CASSYSPTGQETQYF. The whole variable domain, filled in from reference TRBV7-9 and TRBJ2-5, reads DTGVSQNPRHKITKRGQNVTFRCDPISEHNRLYWYRQTLGQGPEFLTYFQNEAQLEKSRLLSDRFSAERPKGSFSTLEIQRTEQGDSAMYLCASSYSPTGQETQYFGPGTRLLVL.

The genes are TRBV27 and TRBJ2-5; no firm D call. The CDR3 consists of 15 residues. V was clipped by 0 bases and J by 1 base, with 9 bases between them. The germline CDR1 and CDR2 sequences are MNHEY and SMNVEV (reference sequence). The CDR3 sequence: CASSLSDRFQETQYF. The CDR3 nucleotides read TGTGCCAGCAGTTTATCGGACCGATTCCAAGAGACCCAGTACTTC.

This chain connects TRBV6-1 to TRBJ2-3; TRBD2 matches at 11 bases. Germline-derived CDR1 and CDR2 are MNHNS and SASEGT. This CDR3 is built from 16 residues. V lost 2 bases and J lost 4; bases outside the gene matches: 5. The CDR3 sequence is CASSEYSGRGADTQYF. CDR3 DNA sequence: TGTGCCAGCAGTGAATATAGCGGGAGGGGGGCAGATACGCAGTATTTT.

J is TRBJ1-4 and V is TRBV9; D possibly corresponds to TRBD1 (6 bases). The germline CDR1 and CDR2 sequences are SGDLS and YYNGEE. This CDR3 contains 14 residues. V lost 0 bases and J 13 bases, leaving 16 bases between the germline ends. This chain's CDR3 is CASSVDTGGGGLFF. As DNA, the CDR3 is TGTGCCAGCAGCGTAGATACCGGCGGAGGGGGACTGTTTTTT.

The chain combines TRBV9 with TRBJ1-1; TRBD1 is a possible D gene (5 bases). Germline V gene data show CDR1 as SGDLS and CDR2 as YYNGEE. Trimming removed 6 bases at V and 5 bases at J, with 20 bases between. This CDR3 contains 15 residues. The CDR3 protein is CASTPNPTGGTEAFF. DNA for the CDR3: TGTGCCAGCACTCCAAACCCGACTGGGGGGACTGAAGCTTTCTTT.

The chain recombines TRBV9 with TRBJ2-1, with D unresolved. Trimming shortened V by 3 bases and J by 8 bases, and 12 bases separated the two germline ends. Germline CDR1 is SGDLS and CDR2 is YYNGEE. The CDR3 runs to 13 residues. CDR3 DNA: TGTGCCAGCAGCGCCCCGCTAGGTCATGAGCAGTTCTTC. This sequence encodes CASSAPLGHEQFF.

The chain uses TRBV4-2 and TRBJ2-5; 10 nucleotides agree with TRBD2. The germline CDR1 and CDR2 sequences are LGHNA and YNFKEQ. CDR3 length: 16 residues. V lost 1 base to trimming and J lost 2 bases; unmatched junction nucleotides: 4. The CDR3 loop reads CASSQALAGAQETQYF. In DNA form, the CDR3 reads TGTGCCAGCAGCCAAGCCCTAGCGGGAGCTCAAGAGACCCAGTACTTC.

The chain uses TRBV7-9 and TRBJ2-1, with 7 positions matching TRBD1. V was pared by 5 bases and J by 7 bases, with 11 bases of the junction left unmatched. Germline V gives CDR1 SEHNR, CDR2 FQNEAQ (reference sequence). The CDR3 totals 15 residues. CDR3 loop: CASSQTLTGFNEQFF. CDR3 sequence (DNA): TGTGCCAGCAGCCAGACACTGACAGGGTTTAATGAGCAGTTCTTC. The whole variable domain, filled in from reference TRBV7-9 and TRBJ2-1, reads DTGVSQNPRHKITKRGQNVTFRCDPISEHNRLYWYRQTLGQGPEFLTYFQNEAQLEKSRLLSDRFSAERPKGSFSTLEIQRTEQGDSAMYLCASSQTLTGFNEQFFGPGTRLTVL.

This rearrangement joins TRBV9 to TRBJ1-2; D gene unclear. Germline lookup yields CDR1 SGDLS and CDR2 YYNGEE. Trimming left V 0 bases short and J 7 bases short, with 7 bases between. This CDR3 has 12 amino acids. As DNA, the CDR3 is TGTGCCAGCAGCGTAGATTTAGGTGGCTACACCTTC. As protein: CASSVDLGGYTF.

The chain recombines TRBV28 with TRBJ2-1; the D is unclear. The V end was cut by 2 bases, the J end by 7 bases, with 18 bases between. Germline assignment: CDR1 MDHEN and CDR2 SYDVKM. The CDR3 is 16 residues long. CDR3 DNA: TGTGCCAGCAGTTTAGGGGTATGGATCCTAGGGAATGAGCAGTTCTTC. Amino acid sequence: CASSLGVWILGNEQFF.

V is TRBV6-1 and J is TRBJ1-3, with unresolved D. CDR3 length: 16 amino acids. Germline V CDR1 and CDR2: MNHNS, SASEGT. V lost 0 bases and J lost 0, with 9 bases in between. The CDR3 DNA is TGTGCCAGCAGTGAAGCTGGCGGAAGCTCTGGAAACACCATATATTTT. Encoded protein: CASSEAGGSSGNTIYF.

The V and J genes are TRBV6-1 and TRBJ2-4, with TRBD1 identical over 7 bases. This CDR3 has 11 amino acids. From germline, CDR1 is MNHNS and CDR2 SASEGT. J gave up 7 bases and V 6 bases, and 0 bases lay outside the gene matches. CDR3 sequence reads: CASRQGNIQYF. The CDR3, as DNA: TGTGCCAGCAGACAGGGGAACATTCAGTACTTC.

In DNA, the CDR3 is TGTGCCAGCAGCCCGTCCGGGGGGGAGCAGTACTTC. Protein sequence: CASSPSGGEQYF. This sequence joins TRBV6-1 and TRBJ2-7; TRBD2 aligns across 7 bases. V was pared by 6 bases and J by 7 bases, with 6 bases of the junction left unmatched. Looked up from germline, CDR1 is MNHNS and CDR2 is SASEGT. CDR3 size: 12 residues.

The chain couples TRBV7-1 to TRBJ1-2; D call uncertain. TRBV7-1 counts as an open reading frame of uncertain function. The length of the CDR3 is 12 residues. Trimming removed 7 bases from V and 6 bases from J, with 12 bases in between. This CDR3 reads CASTLGVNGYTF. CDR3 coding DNA: TGTGCCAGCACCTTGGGAGTTAATGGCTACACCTTC.

V is TRBV19 and J is TRBJ1-5; 8 bases are shared with TRBD1. Germline CDR1 reads LNHDA; CDR2 reads SQIVND (reference sequence). The CDR3 has 12 residues. The V segment lost 7 bases and the J segment 7 bases; nucleotides outside the gene matches: 3. Written as DNA, the CDR3 is TGTGCCAGTAACAGGGGGAACCAGCCCCAGCATTTT. Residues: CASNRGNQPQHF.

This rearrangement joins TRBV5-8 to TRBJ2-1; no firm D call. The germline V and J ends were trimmed by 5 bases and 7 bases, with 16 bases remaining between them. Looked up from germline, CDR1 is SGHTS and CDR2 is YDEGEE. This CDR3 contains 14 residues. In DNA form, the CDR3 reads TGTGCCAGCAGTCAGAGGTTGGGTGCGAATGAGCAGTTCTTC. Its protein is CASSQRLGANEQFF. Full variable domain (remainder filled in from reference TRBV5-8 and TRBJ2-1): EAGVTQSPTHLIKTRGQQATLRCSPISGHTSVYWYQQALGLGLQFLLWYDEGEERNRGNFPPRFSGRQFPNYSSELNVNALELEDSALYLCASSQRLGANEQFFGPGTRLTVL.

A remark on this clone: One end of the junction varies from germline; a read error may be responsible. V gene TRBV15 combines with J gene TRBJ2-7; D assignment may be TRBD1 or TRBD2 (5 bases each). In germline, CDR1 is LNHNV, CDR2 YYDKDF (reference sequence). This CDR3 region has 12 residues. Here the CDR3 reads CATSQNGAASLF. CDR3 nucleotides: TGTGCCACCAGCCAAAATGGGGCCGCTAGCTTGTTC.

The chain recombines TRBV4-1 with TRBJ2-5, with TRBD2 matching 16 bases. The CDR3 totals 17 residues. Trimming removed 4 bases from V and 2 bases from J; junction bases left unmatched: 4. Germline V gene data show CDR1 as MGHRA and CDR2 as YSYEKL. The CDR3 coding sequence is TGCGCCAGCAGCCTGGGACTAGCGGGAGGGCGGCAAGAGACCCAGTACTTC. Protein sequence: CASSLGLAGGRQETQYF.

This clone was counted a few times. This chain uses TRBV4-1 with TRBJ2-5; weak D call: TRBD2 (6 bases). The length of the CDR3 is 15 residues. Germline V CDR1 and CDR2: MGHRA, YSYEKL. Deletions cut 4 bases from V and 3 bases from J, with 15 bases between. The CDR3 loop is CASSPRVGGEETQYF. Written as DNA, the CDR3 is TGCGCCAGCAGCCCCCGGGTGGGCGGGGAAGAGACCCAGTACTTC.

The count of this clone is one. The J gene is TRBJ1-1, the V gene TRBV11-3; 7 bases map to TRBD1. Germline values: CDR1 SGHNT, CDR2 YENEEA. J lost 0 bases, V lost 5 bases, and 3 bases had no gene match. The length of the CDR3 is 14 residues. The CDR3: CASSQGGVNTEAFF. CDR3 nucleotides: TGTGCCAGCAGCCAGGGGGGGGTGAACACTGAAGCTTTCTTT.

The gene calls are TRBV27 and TRBJ2-1, with 8 bases matching TRBD2. The CDR3 has 14 residues. J was trimmed by 5 bases and V by 3 bases; bases with no gene match: 3. Looked up from germline, CDR1 is MNHEY and CDR2 is SMNVEV (reference sequence). CDR3 nucleotide sequence: TGTGCCAGCAGTTTGGGGCGGGAGGACAATGAGCAGTTCTTC. It encodes CASSLGREDNEQFF.

J is TRBJ1-4 and V is TRBV11-2, with D possibly TRBD1 on 5 matching bases. The CDR3 length is 15 residues. The V and J ends lost 5 bases and 8 bases respectively, with 18 bases between them. Per the germline V gene, CDR1 is SGHAT and CDR2 is FQNNGV. The CDR3 protein is CASSPSSGDREKLFF. The CDR3 DNA is TGTGCCAGCAGCCCCTCCTCGGGGGACCGGGAAAAACTGTTTTTT.

The chain's CDR3 is CASSGGPRGNYGYTF. CDR3 DNA: TGTGCCAGCAGCGGAGGACCCCGGGGCAACTATGGCTACACCTTC. V is TRBV7-2 and J is TRBJ1-2; tentatively, D is TRBD1 (5 bases). The V and J ends lost 5 bases and 2 bases respectively, with 15 bases between them. CDR3 length: 15 residues. Germline values: CDR1 SGHTA, CDR2 FQGNSA.